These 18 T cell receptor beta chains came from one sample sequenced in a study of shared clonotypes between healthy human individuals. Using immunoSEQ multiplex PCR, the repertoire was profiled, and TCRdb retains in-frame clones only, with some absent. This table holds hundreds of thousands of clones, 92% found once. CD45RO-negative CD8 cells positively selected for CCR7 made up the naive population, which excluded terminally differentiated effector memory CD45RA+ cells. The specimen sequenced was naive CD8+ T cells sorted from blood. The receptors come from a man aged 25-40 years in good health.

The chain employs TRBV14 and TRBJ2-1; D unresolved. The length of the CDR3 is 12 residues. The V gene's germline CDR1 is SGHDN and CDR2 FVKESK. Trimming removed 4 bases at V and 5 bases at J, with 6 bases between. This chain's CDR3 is CASSLDHNEQFF. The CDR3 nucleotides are TGTGCCAGCAGCCTAGACCACAATGAGCAGTTCTTC. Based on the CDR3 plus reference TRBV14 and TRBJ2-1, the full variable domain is EAGVTQFPSHSVIEKGQTVTLRCDPISGHDNLYWYRRVMGKEIKFLLHFVKESKQDESGMPNNRFLAERTGGTYSTLKVQPAELEDSGVYFCASSLDHNEQFFGPGTRLTVL.

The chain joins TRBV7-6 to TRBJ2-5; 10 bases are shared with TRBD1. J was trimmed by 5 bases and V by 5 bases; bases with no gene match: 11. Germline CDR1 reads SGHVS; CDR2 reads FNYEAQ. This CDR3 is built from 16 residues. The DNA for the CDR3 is TGTGCCAGCAGCCCCCGAGACAGGGGGCGTACGGAGACCCAGTACTTC. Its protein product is CASSPRDRGRTETQYF.

The CDR3 DNA reads TGTGCCAGCAGTGAAGCCCGGAAAGGCACAAACACCATATATTTT. Translated, it gives CASSEARKGTNTIYF. The chain combines TRBV6-1 with TRBJ1-3, with no clear D. This CDR3 spans 15 amino acids. V lost 0 bases, J lost 6 bases, and 12 bases lay in between. Germline CDR1 MNHNS, CDR2 SASEGT.

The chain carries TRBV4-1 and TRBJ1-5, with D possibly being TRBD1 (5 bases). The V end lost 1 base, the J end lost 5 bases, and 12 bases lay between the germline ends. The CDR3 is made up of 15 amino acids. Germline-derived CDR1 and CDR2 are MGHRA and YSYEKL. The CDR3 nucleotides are TGCGCCAGCAGCCAAGTGGGCAGGGTGGATCAGCCCCAGCATTTT. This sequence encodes CASSQVGRVDQPQHF.

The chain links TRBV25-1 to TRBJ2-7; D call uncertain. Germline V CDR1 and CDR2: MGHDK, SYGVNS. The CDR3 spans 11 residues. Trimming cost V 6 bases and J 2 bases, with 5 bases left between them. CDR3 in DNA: TGTGCCAGCAGCGGTCCCTACGAGCAGTACTTC. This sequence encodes CASSGPYEQYF.

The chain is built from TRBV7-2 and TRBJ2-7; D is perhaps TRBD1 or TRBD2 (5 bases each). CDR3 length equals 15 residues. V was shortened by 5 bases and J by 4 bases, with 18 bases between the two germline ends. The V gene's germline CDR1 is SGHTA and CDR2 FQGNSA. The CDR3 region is CASSVNGAPAYEQYF. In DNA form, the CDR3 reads TGTGCCAGCAGCGTTAACGGGGCCCCCGCTTACGAGCAGTACTTC.

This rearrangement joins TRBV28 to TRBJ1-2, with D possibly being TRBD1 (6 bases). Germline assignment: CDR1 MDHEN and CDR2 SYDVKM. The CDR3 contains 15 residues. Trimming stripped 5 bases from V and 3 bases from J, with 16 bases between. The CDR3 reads CASSPLGGEDYGYTF. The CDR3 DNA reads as TGTGCCAGCAGTCCTCTGGGGGGCGAAGACTATGGCTACACCTTC.

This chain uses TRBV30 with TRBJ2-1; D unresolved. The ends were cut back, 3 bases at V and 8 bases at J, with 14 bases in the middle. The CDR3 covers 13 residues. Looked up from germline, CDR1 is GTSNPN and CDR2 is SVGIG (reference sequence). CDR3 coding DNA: TGTGCCTGGAGCCCTGGGTTCGCGGATGAGCAGTTCTTC. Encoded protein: CAWSPGFADEQFF.

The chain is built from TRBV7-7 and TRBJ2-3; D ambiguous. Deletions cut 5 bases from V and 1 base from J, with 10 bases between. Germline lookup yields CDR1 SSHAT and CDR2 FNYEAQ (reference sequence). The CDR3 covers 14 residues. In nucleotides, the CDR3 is TGTGCCAGCAGCGCTGATCTGGGCACAGATACGCAGTATTTT. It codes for CASSADLGTDTQYF.

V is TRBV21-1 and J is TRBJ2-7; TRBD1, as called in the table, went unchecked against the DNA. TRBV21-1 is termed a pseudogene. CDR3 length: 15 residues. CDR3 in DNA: TGTGCCAGCAGCAAATTGCTGGCTTCCTCCTACGAGCAGTACTTC. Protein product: CASSKLLASSYEQYF.

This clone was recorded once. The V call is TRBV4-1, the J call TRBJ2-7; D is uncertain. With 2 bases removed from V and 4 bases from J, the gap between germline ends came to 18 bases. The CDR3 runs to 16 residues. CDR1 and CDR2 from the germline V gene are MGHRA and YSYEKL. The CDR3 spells CASSQSVGGRTYEQYF. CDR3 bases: TGCGCCAGCAGCCAATCCGTGGGTGGCAGGACGTACGAGCAGTACTTC.

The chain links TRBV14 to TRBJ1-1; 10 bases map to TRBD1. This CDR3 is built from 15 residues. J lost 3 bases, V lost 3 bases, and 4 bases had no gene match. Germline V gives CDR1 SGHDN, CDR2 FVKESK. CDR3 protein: CASSQTGQGYTEAFF. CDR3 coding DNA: TGTGCCAGCAGCCAGACGGGACAGGGGTACACTGAAGCTTTCTTT.

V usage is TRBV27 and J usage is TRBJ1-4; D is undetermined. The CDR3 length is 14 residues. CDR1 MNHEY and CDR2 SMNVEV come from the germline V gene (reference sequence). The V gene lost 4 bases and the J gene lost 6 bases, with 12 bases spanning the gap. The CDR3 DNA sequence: TGTGCCAGCAGTTCACAGCTCTCCTATGAAAAACTGTTTTTT. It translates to CASSSQLSYEKLFF.

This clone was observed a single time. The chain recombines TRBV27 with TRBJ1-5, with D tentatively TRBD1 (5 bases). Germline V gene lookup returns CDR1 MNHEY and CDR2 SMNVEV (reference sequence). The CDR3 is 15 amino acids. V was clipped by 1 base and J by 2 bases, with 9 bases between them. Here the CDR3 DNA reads TGTGCCAGCAGTTTATTGTCAGGGCGCAATCAGCCCCAGCATTTT. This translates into CASSLLSGRNQPQHF.

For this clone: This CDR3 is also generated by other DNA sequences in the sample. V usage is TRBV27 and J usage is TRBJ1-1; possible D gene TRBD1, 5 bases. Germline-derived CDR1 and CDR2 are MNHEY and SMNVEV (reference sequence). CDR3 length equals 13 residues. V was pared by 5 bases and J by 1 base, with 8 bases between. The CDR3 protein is CASSIGGNTEAFF. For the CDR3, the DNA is TGTGCCAGCAGTATTGGGGGGAACACTGAAGCTTTCTTT.

Here the CDR3 DNA reads TGTGCCAGCAGTGATTTCCCCGGACTAGCGGGAGTAGATGAGCAGTTCTTC. Residues: CASSDFPGLAGVDEQFF. This chain uses TRBV2 with TRBJ2-1, with 13 bases lining up with TRBD2. Germline V lookup: CDR1 SNHLY, CDR2 FYNNEI. The length of the CDR3 is 17 residues. The junction had 10 bases not matched to a gene; V was cut back by 3 bases and J by 8 bases.

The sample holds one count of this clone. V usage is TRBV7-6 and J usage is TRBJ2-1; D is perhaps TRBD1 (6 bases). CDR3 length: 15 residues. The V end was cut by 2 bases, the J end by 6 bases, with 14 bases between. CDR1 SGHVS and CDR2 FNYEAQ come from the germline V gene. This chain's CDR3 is CASSLSRDTSNEQFF. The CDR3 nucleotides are TGTGCCAGCAGCTTAAGTCGGGACACCTCCAATGAGCAGTTCTTC.

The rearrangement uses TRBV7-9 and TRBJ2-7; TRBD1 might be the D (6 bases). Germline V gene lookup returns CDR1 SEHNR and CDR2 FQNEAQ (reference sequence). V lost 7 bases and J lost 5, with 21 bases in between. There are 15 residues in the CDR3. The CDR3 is CASTQMQQGLHEQYF. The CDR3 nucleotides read TGTGCCAGCACCCAGATGCAACAGGGTTTGCACGAGCAGTACTTC.